This is a list of T cell receptor beta chains from one sample in a study of PD-1 blockade in classical Hodgkin lymphoma. Method: immunoSEQ multiplex PCR; TCRdb's copy keeps in-frame clones and lacks some. The repertoire includes under 100,000 clones, about 93% of them detected once, and about 2.6% sits in the top ten. The source material was peripheral blood mononuclear cells (PBMCs), sampled before the second cycle of nivolumab. The receptors shown here come from a human donor with classical Hodgkin lymphoma. Each CDR3 is given without its conserved first and last residue.

TRBV10-3	AIRGLTDEQF
TRBV5-1	ASSASGGPQETQY
TRBV7-2	ASSLDGPMKQETQY
TRBV5-4	ASSLVHAGELF
TRBV5-1	ASSLALRGASSEEKLF
TRBV7-3	ASSLNTGGIEQF
TRBV19	ASTDSRLMEY
TRBV5-4	ASSVDGFATNEKLF
TRBV2	ASSRPDSGVATGELF
TRBV28	ASFTVIRRGRTNEKLF
TRBV4-1	ASSRGRGSGPPYNEQF
TRBV6-5	ASRPGTGTYGYT
TRBV7-9	ASSLGTGGNYGYT
TRBV7-9	ASSPSPGTSGTDTQY
TRBV23-1	ASSRGTFSGGYT
TRBV5-5	ASSSGQDHVSQY
TRBV6-1	ASGDRGAF
TRBV29-1	SATGTGTKVNTEAF
TRBV5-6	ASSISGRGEETQY
TRBV27	ASLPTRGGLPLLTEAF
TRBV2	ANLPLAGDRYNEQF
TRBV5-1	ASSLGLAVYEQY
TRBV27	ASSSNRPGLAGEGTDTQY
TRBV7-2	ASSLSVTSYNEQF
TRBV28	ASRQRSSYNEQF
TRBV7-6	ASSLGEGRNTEAF
TRBV28	ASGEGARSTEAF
TRBV11-2	ASSLDLIAYEQY
TRBV27	ASRPYGDIPDTQY
TRBV6-5	ASSSGPPDTQY
TRBV27	ASSLLQRLAGGGYNEQF
TRBV18	ASSLAGTGLDEQF
TRBV4-2	ASSQERLAGHEQY
TRBV19	ASSTIGRSGSSYNEQF
TRBV7-7	ASSSGQGNTGELF
TRBV30	AWSAGTQNTEAF
TRBV6-1	ASSEARTYEQY
TRBV27	ASSSTGYQPQH
TRBV6-6	ASSYTKLGTEAF
TRBV4-1	ASSQGRSWPRLAGAHTQY
TRBV7-9	ASSSDTRAF
TRBV5-6	ASSLPALTGSDEQY
TRBV2	AIRQGGTEKLF
TRBV9	ASSVGGRKGETQY
TRBV5-6	ASSLLQGAGGYGYT
TRBV5-5	ASSPRTEDRVVNEQF
TRBV5-1	ASSLVGTTAYEQY
TRBV2	ASSDPIGILGGYT
TRBV5-4	ASSGLAGGTDTQY
TRBV28	ASSASGSPGDSF
TRBV5-6	ASSPGPNYEQY
TRBV19	ASSIAPYEQY
TRBV7-8	ASSLDTRIKNIQY
TRBV2	ASSPQGGFGQPQH
TRBV2	ATQINRVSYEQY
TRBV11-1	ASSLDGRSGELF
TRBV30	AWIGAGREAF
TRBV29-1	SVGFSGAGEQY